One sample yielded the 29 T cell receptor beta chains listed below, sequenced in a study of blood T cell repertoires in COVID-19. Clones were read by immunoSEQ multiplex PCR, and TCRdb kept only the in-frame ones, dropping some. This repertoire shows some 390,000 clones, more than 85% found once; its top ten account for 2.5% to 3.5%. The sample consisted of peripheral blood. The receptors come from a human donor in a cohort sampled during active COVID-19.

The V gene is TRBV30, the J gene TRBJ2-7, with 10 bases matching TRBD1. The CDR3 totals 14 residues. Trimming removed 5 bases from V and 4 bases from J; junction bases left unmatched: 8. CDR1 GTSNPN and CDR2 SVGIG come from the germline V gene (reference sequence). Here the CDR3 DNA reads TGTGCCTGGTCTACCGGGACAGGGGAATACGAGCAGTACTTC. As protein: CAWSTGTGEYEQYF.

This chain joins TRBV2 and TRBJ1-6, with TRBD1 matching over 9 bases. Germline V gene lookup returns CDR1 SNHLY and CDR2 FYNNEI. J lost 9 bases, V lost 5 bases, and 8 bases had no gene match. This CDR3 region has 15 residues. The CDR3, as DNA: TGTGCCAGCAGTCGAACCGGGACAGGGAGTTCACCCCTCCACTTT. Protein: CASSRTGTGSSPLHF.

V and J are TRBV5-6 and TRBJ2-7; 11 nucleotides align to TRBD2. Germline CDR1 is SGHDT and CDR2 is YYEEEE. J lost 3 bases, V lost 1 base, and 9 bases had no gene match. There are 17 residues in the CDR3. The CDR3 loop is CASSLSLAGGTLYEQYF. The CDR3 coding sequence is TGTGCCAGCAGCTTGTCGTTAGCGGGGGGGACACTCTACGAGCAGTACTTC.

The CDR3 is CASSRTGGITHEQYF. CDR3 in DNA: TGTGCCAGCAGCCGAACAGGGGGCATTACCCACGAGCAGTACTTC. The V and J genes are TRBV11-1 and TRBJ2-7, with 9 bases that match TRBD1. The CDR3 is 15 amino acids. The germline V gene has CDR1 SGHAT and CDR2 FQDESV (reference sequence). The V gene end was trimmed by 5 bases and the J gene end by 5 bases; junction bases not matched to a gene: 10.

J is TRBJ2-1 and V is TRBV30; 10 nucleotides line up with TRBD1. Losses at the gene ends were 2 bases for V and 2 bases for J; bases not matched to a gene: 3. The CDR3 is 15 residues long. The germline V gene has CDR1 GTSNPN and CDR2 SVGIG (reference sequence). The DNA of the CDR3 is TGTGCCTGGAGTCCGGGACAGGGGACCTACAATGAGCAGTTCTTC. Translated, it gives CAWSPGQGTYNEQFF.

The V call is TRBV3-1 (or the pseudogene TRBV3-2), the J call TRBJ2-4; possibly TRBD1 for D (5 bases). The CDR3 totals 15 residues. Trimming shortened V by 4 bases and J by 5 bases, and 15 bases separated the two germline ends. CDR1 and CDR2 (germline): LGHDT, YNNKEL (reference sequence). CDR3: CASSLTSGPQNIQYF. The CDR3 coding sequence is TGTGCCAGCAGCCTTACCTCAGGGCCCCAAAACATTCAGTACTTC.

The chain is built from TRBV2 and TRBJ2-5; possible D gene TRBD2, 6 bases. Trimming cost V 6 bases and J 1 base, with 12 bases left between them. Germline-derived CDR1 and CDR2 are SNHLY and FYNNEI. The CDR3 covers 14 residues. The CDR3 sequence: CASSVEAGQETQYF. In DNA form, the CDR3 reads TGTGCCAGCAGCGTAGAAGCGGGCCAAGAGACCCAGTACTTC.

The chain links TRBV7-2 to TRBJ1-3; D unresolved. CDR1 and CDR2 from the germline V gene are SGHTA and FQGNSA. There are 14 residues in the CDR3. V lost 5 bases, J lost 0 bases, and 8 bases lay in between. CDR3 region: CASSPNFSGNTIYF. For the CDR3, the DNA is TGTGCCAGCAGCCCTAACTTCTCTGGAAACACCATATATTTT. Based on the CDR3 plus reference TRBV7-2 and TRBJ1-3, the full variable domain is GAGVSQSPSNKVTEKGKDVELRCDPISGHTALYWYRQSLGQGLEFLIYFQGNSAPDKSGLPSDRFSAERTGGSVSTLTIQRTQQEDSAVYLCASSPNFSGNTIYFGEGSWLTVV.

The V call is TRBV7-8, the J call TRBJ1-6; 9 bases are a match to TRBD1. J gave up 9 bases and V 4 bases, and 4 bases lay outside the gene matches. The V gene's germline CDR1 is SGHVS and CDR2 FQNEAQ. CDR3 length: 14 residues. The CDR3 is CASSSRDRASPLHF. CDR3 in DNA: TGTGCCAGCAGCTCCCGGGACAGGGCTTCACCCCTCCACTTT.

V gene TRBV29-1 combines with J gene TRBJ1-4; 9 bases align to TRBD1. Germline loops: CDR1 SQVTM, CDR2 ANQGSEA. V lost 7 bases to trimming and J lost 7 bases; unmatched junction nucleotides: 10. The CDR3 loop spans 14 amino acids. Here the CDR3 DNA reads TGCAGCGGAAAAACAGGGGGCGCAAGTGAAAAACTGTTTTTT. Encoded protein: CSGKTGGASEKLFF.

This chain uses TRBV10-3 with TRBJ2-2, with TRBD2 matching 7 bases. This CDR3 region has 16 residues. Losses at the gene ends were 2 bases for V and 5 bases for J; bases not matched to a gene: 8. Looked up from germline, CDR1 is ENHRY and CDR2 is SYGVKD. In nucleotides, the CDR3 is TGTGCCATCAGTGAGCCGGCGGGAGCTTGGACCGGGGAGCTGTTTTTT. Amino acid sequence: CAISEPAGAWTGELFF.

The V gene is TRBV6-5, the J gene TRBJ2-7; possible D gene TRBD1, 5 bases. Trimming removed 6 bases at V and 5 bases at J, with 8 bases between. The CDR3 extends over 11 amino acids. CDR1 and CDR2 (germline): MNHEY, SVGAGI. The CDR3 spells CASSRRDEQYF. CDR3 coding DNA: TGTGCCAGCAGCCGCAGGGACGAGCAGTACTTC.

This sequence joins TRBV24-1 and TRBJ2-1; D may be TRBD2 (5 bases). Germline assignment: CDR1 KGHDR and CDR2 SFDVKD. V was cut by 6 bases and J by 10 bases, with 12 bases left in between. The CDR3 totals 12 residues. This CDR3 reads CATSRESREQFF. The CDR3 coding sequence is TGTGCCACCAGTAGGGAGAGCCGGGAGCAGTTCTTC.

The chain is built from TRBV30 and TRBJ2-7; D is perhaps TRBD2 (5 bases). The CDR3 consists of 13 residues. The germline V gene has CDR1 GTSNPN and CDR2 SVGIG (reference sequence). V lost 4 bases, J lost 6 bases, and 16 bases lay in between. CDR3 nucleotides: TGTGCCTGGAACGTGGGGTCCCGGGGCGAGCAGTACTTC. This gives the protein CAWNVGSRGEQYF.

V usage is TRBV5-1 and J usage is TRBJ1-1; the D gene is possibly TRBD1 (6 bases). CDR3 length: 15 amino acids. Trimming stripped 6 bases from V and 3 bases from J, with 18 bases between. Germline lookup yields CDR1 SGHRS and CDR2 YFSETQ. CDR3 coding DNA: TGCGCCAGCACCGCGTTGGGCCCAGGGGACACTGAAGCTTTCTTT. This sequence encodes CASTALGPGDTEAFF.

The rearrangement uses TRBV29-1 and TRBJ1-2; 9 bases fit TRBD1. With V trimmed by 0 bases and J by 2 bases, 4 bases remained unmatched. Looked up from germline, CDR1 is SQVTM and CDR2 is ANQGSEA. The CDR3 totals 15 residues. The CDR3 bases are TGCAGCGTTGAAGACGGGACAGGGTTCAACTATGGCTACACCTTC. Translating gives CSVEDGTGFNYGYTF.

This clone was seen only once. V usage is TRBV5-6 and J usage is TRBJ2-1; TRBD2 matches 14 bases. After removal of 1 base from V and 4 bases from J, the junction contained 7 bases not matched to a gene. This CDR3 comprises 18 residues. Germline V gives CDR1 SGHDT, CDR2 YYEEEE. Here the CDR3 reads CASSLPGTSGSQYNEQFF. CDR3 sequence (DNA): TGTGCCAGCAGCTTGCCTGGGACTAGCGGGAGCCAGTACAATGAGCAGTTCTTC.

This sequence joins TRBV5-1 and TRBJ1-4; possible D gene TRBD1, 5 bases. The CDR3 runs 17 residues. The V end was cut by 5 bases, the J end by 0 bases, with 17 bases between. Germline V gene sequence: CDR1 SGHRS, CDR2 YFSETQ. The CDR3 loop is CASSHPSAGATNEKLFF. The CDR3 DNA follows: TGCGCCAGCAGTCATCCGTCGGCGGGGGCAACTAATGAAAAACTGTTTTTT.

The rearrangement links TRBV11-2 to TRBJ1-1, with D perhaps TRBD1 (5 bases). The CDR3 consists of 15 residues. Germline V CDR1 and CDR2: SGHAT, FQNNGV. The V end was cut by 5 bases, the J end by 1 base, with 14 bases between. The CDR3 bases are TGTGCCAGCAGCGCTTCTGGGACTGGGAACACTGAAGCTTTCTTT. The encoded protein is CASSASGTGNTEAFF.

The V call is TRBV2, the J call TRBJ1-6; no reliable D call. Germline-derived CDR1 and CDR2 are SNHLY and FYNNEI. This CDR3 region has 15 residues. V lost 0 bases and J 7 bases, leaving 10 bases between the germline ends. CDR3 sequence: CASSEARTRNSPLHF. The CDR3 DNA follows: TGTGCCAGCAGTGAAGCGCGCACGAGAAATTCACCCCTCCACTTT. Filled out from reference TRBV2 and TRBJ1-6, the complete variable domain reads EPEVTQTPSHQVTQMGQEVILRCVPISNHLYFYWYRQILGQKVEFLVSFYNNEISEKSEIFDDQFSVERPDGSNFTLKIRSTKLEDSAMYFCASSEARTRNSPLHFGNGTRLTVT.

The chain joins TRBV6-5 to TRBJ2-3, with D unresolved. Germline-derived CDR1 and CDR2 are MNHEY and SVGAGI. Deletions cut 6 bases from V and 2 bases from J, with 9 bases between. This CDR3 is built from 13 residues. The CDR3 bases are TGTGCCAGCAGGCTACTGAACACAGATACGCAGTATTTT. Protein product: CASRLLNTDTQYF.

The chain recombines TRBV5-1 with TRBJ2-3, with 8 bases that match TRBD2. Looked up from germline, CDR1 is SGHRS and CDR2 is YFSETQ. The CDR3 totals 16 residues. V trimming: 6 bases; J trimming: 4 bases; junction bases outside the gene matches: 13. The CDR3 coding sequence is TGCGCCAGCACCCCCTGGGGTAGCGGGGCAGCAGATACGCAGTATTTT. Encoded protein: CASTPWGSGAADTQYF.

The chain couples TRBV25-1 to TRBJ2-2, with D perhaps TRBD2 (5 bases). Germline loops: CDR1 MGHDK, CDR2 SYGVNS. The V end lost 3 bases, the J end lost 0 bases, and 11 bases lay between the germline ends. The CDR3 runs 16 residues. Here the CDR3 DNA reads TGTGCCAGCAGTGATCAGCTAGCCACGAACACCGGGGAGCTGTTTTTT. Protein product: CASSDQLATNTGELFF. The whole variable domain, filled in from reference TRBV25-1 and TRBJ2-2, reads EADIYQTPRYLVIGTGKKITLECSQTMGHDKMYWYQQDPGMELHLIHYSYGVNSTEKGDLSSESTVSRIRTEHFPLTLESARPSHTSQYLCASSDQLATNTGELFFGEGSRLTVL.

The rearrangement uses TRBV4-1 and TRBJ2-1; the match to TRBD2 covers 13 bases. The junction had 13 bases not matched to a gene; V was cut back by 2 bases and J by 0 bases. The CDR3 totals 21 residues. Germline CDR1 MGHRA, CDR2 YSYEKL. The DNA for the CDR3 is TGCGCCAGCAGCCAACCACCCGGGACTAGCGGGACAAGGGACTCCTACAATGAGCAGTTCTTC. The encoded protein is CASSQPPGTSGTRDSYNEQFF.

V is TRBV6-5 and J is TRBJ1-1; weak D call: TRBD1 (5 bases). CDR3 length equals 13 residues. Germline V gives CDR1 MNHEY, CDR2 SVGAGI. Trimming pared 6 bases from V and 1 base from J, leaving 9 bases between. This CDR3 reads CASSIGGNTEAFF. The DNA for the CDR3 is TGTGCCAGCAGCATCGGGGGGAACACTGAAGCTTTCTTT.

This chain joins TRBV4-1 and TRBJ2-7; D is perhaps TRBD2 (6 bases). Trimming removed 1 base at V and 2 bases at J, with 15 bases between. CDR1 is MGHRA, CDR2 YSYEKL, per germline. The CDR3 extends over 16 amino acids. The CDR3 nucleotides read TGCGCCAGCAGCCAAGGACCCTTGGGGGGAACCTACGAGCAGTACTTC. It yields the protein CASSQGPLGGTYEQYF.

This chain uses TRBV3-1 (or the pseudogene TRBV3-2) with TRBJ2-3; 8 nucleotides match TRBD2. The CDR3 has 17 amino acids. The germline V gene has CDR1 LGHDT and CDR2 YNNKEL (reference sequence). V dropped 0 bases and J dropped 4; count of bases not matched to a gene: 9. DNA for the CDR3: TGTGCCAGCAGCCAAGATAGATCGGGCGGGGGGCCAGATACGCAGTATTTT. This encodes CASSQDRSGGGPDTQYF.

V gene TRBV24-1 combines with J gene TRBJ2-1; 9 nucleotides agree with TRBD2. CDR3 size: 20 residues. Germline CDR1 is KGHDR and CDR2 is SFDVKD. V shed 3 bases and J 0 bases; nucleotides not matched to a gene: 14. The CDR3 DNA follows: TGTGCCACCAGTGATCCAACAGCGGGAGGCCCCGGAGGCTCCTACAATGAGCAGTTCTTC. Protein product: CATSDPTAGGPGGSYNEQFF.

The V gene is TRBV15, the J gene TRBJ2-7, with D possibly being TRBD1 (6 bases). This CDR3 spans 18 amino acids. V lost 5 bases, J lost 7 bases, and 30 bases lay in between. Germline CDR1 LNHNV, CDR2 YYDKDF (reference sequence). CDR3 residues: CATSGSTAGTPYGLEQYF. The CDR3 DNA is TGTGCCACCAGCGGTTCAACAGCCGGGACACCTTATGGTCTGGAGCAGTACTTC.